Presented here are 19 T cell receptor beta chains from one specimen sequenced in a study of T-cell reconstitution after alpha-beta-depleted transplantation in children. Construction of the TCRbeta library involved unique molecular identifiers. Via MiXCR, TCRdb re-called the PCR reads, giving one row per CDR3 protein. This sample has almost 250,000 distinct CDR3 sequences; about a quarter occur once, and the top ten carry around 2.5%. The source was PBMCs, collected before TCRalphabeta/CD19-depleted stem cell transplant. Receptors originate from a girl aged 2 to 9 with Fanconi anemia, due to receive a stem cell transplant.

This clonotype appeared a few times. The rearrangement uses TRBV7-9 and TRBJ2-5, with D unclear. Germline V gene lookup returns CDR1 SEHNR and CDR2 FQNEAQ (reference sequence). The length of the CDR3 is 12 residues. Trimming shortened V by 5 bases and J by 4 bases, and 8 bases separated the two germline ends. The CDR3 coding sequence is TGTGCCAGCAGCCCGGTGTCAGAGACCCAGTACTTC. It translates to CASSPVSETQYF.

In this sample, this clonotype turned up a few times. The gene calls are TRBV10-3 and TRBJ1-1; D is unresolved. Germline V CDR1 and CDR2: ENHRY, SYGVKD. Trimming left V 1 base short and J 11 bases short, with 11 bases between. This CDR3 is 12 amino acids long. The CDR3 DNA reads TGTGCCATCAGTGAGTTTAGGGTAGGCGCTTTCTTT. It is translated as CAISEFRVGAFF.

This clonotype was recorded a few times. This CDR3 fails to terminate in the conserved phenylalanine or tryptophan, so it likely reflects a read error. The DNA is left out, because the CDR3 cannot be placed on it with certainty; the CDR3 is given as TCRdb lists it. V usage is TRBV7-3 and J usage is TRBJ2-7; the table names TRBD1, a call not compared with the DNA. Termini included, the CDR3 measures 13 amino acids. CDR1 is SGHTA, CDR2 FQGTGA, per germline. The CDR3 loop is CASSLISEYRGSR.

This clonotype is classed as medium-sized (0.01 to 0.1%). The chain links TRBV20-1 to TRBJ2-1, with TRBD2 matching 7 bases. Germline CDR1 reads DFQATT; CDR2 reads SNEGSKA (reference sequence). This CDR3 has 15 residues. CDR3 sequence reads: CSSIPGGGTYNEQFF. The CDR3 DNA follows: TGCAGCTCCATACCCGGGGGAGGGACCTACAATGAGCAGTTCTTC.

This chain links TRBV5-1 with TRBJ2-7, with D maybe TRBD1 (5 bases). V lost 7 bases and J 4 bases, leaving 12 bases between the germline ends. Germline loops: CDR1 SGHRS, CDR2 YFSETQ. The CDR3 runs 12 residues. The CDR3 sequence: CASPAGWYEQYF. DNA of the CDR3: TGCGCCAGCCCGGCAGGGTGGTACGAGCAGTACTTC.

The sample holds many counts of this clonotype. This chain links TRBV29-1 with TRBJ2-3, with D unresolved. The V and J ends lost 0 bases and 3 bases respectively, with 10 bases between them. The CDR3 contains 14 residues. Germline lookup yields CDR1 SQVTM and CDR2 ANQGSEA. CDR3: CSVEESVGTDTQYF. DNA of the CDR3: TGCAGCGTTGAAGAATCGGTAGGGACAGATACGCAGTATTTT.

In this sample, this clonotype turned up many times. This chain uses TRBV7-9 with TRBJ1-1, with 8 bases matching TRBD1. CDR1 SEHNR and CDR2 FQNEAQ come from the germline V gene (reference sequence). The CDR3 is made up of 14 amino acids. Trimming cost V 5 bases and J 2 bases; bases outside gene matches: 4. Written as DNA, the CDR3 is TGTGCCAGCAGCACCGACAGGGGAAACACTGAAGCTTTCTTT. This translates into CASSTDRGNTEAFF.

In its sample, this clonotype was seen many times. The chain joins TRBV29-1 to TRBJ2-5; no reliable D call. This CDR3 region has 12 residues. Trimming took 4 bases from V and 1 from J, leaving 7 bases between them. CDR1 SQVTM and CDR2 ANQGSEA come from the germline V gene. CDR3 nucleotides: TGCAGCGTTGGGAGATCCCAAGAGACCCAGTACTTC. Translated: CSVGRSQETQYF.

In this sample, this clonotype turned up once. This chain links TRBV29-1 with TRBJ2-5; 8 bases align to TRBD1. The V gene's germline CDR1 is SQVTM and CDR2 ANQGSEA. This CDR3 has 12 residues. Losses at the gene ends were 6 bases for V and 5 bases for J; bases not matched to a gene: 5. CDR3 sequence (DNA): TGCAGCGTCGCAGGGGGCGTGGAGACCCAGTACTTC. This sequence encodes CSVAGGVETQYF.

The V gene is TRBV29-1, the J gene TRBJ2-5; 9 positions agree with TRBD1. This CDR3 region has 11 residues. The germline CDR1 and CDR2 sequences are SQVTM and ANQGSEA. In DNA, the CDR3 is TGCAGTTCGGACAGGGGTGAGACCCAGTACTTC. This translates into CSSDRGETQYF.

V usage is TRBV10-3 and J usage is TRBJ2-5, with 7 bases fitting TRBD2. Germline V gene data show CDR1 as ENHRY and CDR2 as SYGVKD. CDR3 length equals 14 residues. The trim removed 8 bases at V and 5 bases at J, leaving 11 bases unmatched. CDR3 loop: CAIARGDDRETQYF. The DNA of the CDR3 is TGTGCCATCGCCCGGGGGGACGATCGTGAGACCCAGTACTTC.

This clonotype has only a few counts. The rearrangement uses TRBV20-1 and TRBJ2-1; 7 bases fit TRBD2. Germline CDR1 DFQATT, CDR2 SNEGSKA (reference sequence). After removal of 2 bases from V and 8 bases from J, the junction contained 9 bases not matched to a gene. The CDR3 extends over 14 amino acids. The CDR3 sequence: CSARFPGGGDEQFF. CDR3 DNA sequence: TGCAGTGCTAGATTCCCGGGAGGAGGGGATGAGCAGTTCTTC.

This clonotype was counted many times. The chain joins TRBV27 to TRBJ1-1, with D unclear. The CDR3 spans 12 residues. In germline, CDR1 is MNHEY, CDR2 SMNVEV (reference sequence). V shed 7 bases and J shed 8 bases, with 14 bases lying between them. Written as DNA, the CDR3 is TGTGCCAGCACCCCCTGGGGAGGGGAAGCTTTCTTT. Translated, it gives CASTPWGGEAFF.

This clonotype was picked up many times. The chain joins TRBV7-6 to TRBJ2-2; D is possibly TRBD2 (6 bases). Per the germline V gene, CDR1 is SGHVS and CDR2 is FNYEAQ. V was clipped by 5 bases and J by 1 base, with 17 bases between them. The CDR3 consists of 17 residues. This CDR3 is CASSPVTGGENTGELFF. The CDR3 nucleotides read TGTGCCAGCAGCCCAGTGACTGGCGGGGAGAACACCGGGGAGCTGTTTTTT.

This chain uses TRBV6-1 with TRBJ2-5; a possible D gene is TRBD2 (7 bases). This CDR3 is built from 18 residues. Deletions cut 2 bases from V and 5 bases from J, with 24 bases between. The germline V gene encodes CDR1 MNHNS and CDR2 SASEGT. This CDR3 reads CASSEMRGGEGVMETQYF. The CDR3 DNA follows: TGTGCCAGCAGTGAAATGCGAGGGGGGGAGGGCGTGATGGAGACCCAGTACTTC.

This clonotype was detected a few times. J is TRBJ2-3 and V is TRBV7-6, with no clear D. Germline V gene sequence: CDR1 SGHVS, CDR2 FNYEAQ. V lost 0 bases and J lost 2, with 9 bases in between. This CDR3 spans 15 amino acids. The DNA of the CDR3 is TGTGCCAGCAGCTTAGCAGGTTCACCCACAGATACGCAGTATTTT. Amino acids: CASSLAGSPTDTQYF.

At least ten counts were recorded for this clonotype. This rearrangement joins TRBV29-1 to TRBJ2-2; TRBD1 matches at 8 bases. Germline V lookup: CDR1 SQVTM, CDR2 ANQGSEA. Trimming took 4 bases from V and 4 from J; bases not matched to a gene: 8. The CDR3 covers 15 residues. Here the CDR3 DNA reads TGCAGCGTTGGGCGGACAGGGACGCGCACCGGGGAGCTGTTTTTT. This translates into CSVGRTGTRTGELFF.

This clonotype was observed a few times. The chain links TRBV29-1 to TRBJ2-7; D is undetermined. Per germline, CDR1 SQVTM and CDR2 ANQGSEA. This CDR3 comprises 12 residues. V lost 5 bases and J 4 bases, leaving 12 bases between the germline ends. The CDR3 loop is CSVLSQGYEQYF. CDR3 bases: TGCAGCGTTCTCAGCCAAGGGTACGAGCAGTACTTC.

This clonotype was recorded a few times. The junction and the germline gene differ at one end; a read error may be behind it. The chain is built from TRBV20-1 and TRBJ2-3; 7 bases are shared with TRBD1. Germline V gene sequence: CDR1 DFQATT, CDR2 SNEGSKA (reference sequence). This CDR3 is built from 17 residues. CDR3 sequence (DNA): TGCTGTGCTAGAGATAGTAGTGACAGGGTGAGGTCAGATACGCAGTATTTT. This translates into CCARDSSDRVRSDTQYF.